This T cell receptor (beta chain) is drawn from a study of shared clonotypes between healthy human individuals. This table comes from immunoSEQ multiplex PCR, and its TCRdb copy is limited to in-frame clones, with some not included. Of roughly 2.2 million clones in the sample, 92% were seen once. The germline V gene has CDR1 KGHSH and CDR2 LQKENI. CDR3 length equals 12 residues. V lost 3 bases to trimming and J lost 4 bases, with 6 bases between them. This clone was seen more than once but under ten times. The specimen sequenced was naive CD4+ T cells from PBMCs. The subset was: CD45RA+ positively selected. The chain is built from TRBV18 and TRBJ1-2, with D unclear. The TCR was taken from a man aged 18 to 29 in good health. Some clones in this sample may be carry-over from other donors' samples. CDR3 sequence (DNA): TGTGCCAGCTCACCGGCCGTCTATGGCTACACCTTC. Protein sequence: CASSPAVYGYTF.